The clone carrying this T cell receptor beta chain has more than one count but fewer than ten. Its matching antigen is unknown. A single-stranded UMI oligo with SP2 sequence was ligated to cDNA 3' ends. An equimolar mix of RC1.1 and RC1.2 primed the beta chain across TRBC1 and TRBC2. TCRdb itself ran the UMI-ligation and nested PCR reads through MiXCR, one entry per CDR3 protein. This table holds around 35,000 distinct CDR3 sequences, about 9.3% found once. Unfractionated PBMC were spiked with known numbers of KT2 clone cells. These data belong to a study of quantifying T cell responses using KT2 cells. Across the study: TCR alpha and beta constant-region primers primed reverse transcription of RNA. Under optimum conditions, T4 ligation efficiency was estimated at more than 10%.

V was cut by 3 bases and J by 4 bases, with 7 bases left in between. This CDR3 region has 12 residues. Whole-study findings and limits: Even the lowest spike-in, about one KT2 cell per 100,000 PBMC, yielded detectable KT2 sequences. KT2 sequence counts showed saturation when very many KT2 cells were spiked in.

Sequenced input: PBMCs spiked with cells of the T cell clone KT2. This sequence joins TRBV12-3 or TRBV12-4 and TRBJ2-7; D is ambiguous. The sequence derives from a human donor. The DNA of the CDR3 is TGTGCCAGCAGTTTCTCCAGATACGAGCAGTACTTC. It translates to CASSFSRYEQYF.